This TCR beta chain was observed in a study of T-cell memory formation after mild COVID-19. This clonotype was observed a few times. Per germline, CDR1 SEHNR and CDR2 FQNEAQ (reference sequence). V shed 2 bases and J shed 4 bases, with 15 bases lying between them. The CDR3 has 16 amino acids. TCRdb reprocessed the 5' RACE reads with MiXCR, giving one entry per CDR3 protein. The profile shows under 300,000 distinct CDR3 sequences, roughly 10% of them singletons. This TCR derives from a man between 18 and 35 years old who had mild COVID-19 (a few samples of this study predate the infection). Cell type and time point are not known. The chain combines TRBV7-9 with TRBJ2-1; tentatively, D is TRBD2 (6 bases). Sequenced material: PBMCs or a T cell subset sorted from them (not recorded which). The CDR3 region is CASSLSLRGSYNEQFF. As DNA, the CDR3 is TGTGCCAGCAGCTTATCCTTACGGGGGAGTTACAATGAGCAGTTCTTC.